What follows are 23 T cell receptor beta chains derived from one specimen sequenced in a study of CD8 T cells in Susac syndrome. RNA was extracted with the RNeasy kit, and a quantity of about 0.45 to 1 ug was reverse transcribed using random hexamers. One entry per CDR3 protein, called by TCRdb with MiXCR from the immunoSEQ multiplex PCR reads. The data hold under 200,000 distinct CDR3 sequences, with 85% to 95% observed a single time. Sequencing was performed on CD4+ T cells from PBMCs. The receptors derive from a human donor in good health.

The V call is TRBV7-9, the J call TRBJ1-1, with D perhaps TRBD1 (6 bases). Germline values: CDR1 SEHNR, CDR2 FQNEAQ (reference sequence). V lost 5 bases and J 11 bases, leaving 15 bases between the germline ends. The CDR3 runs 12 residues. The CDR3 DNA follows: TGTGCCAGCAGCCAGCAGGGGTTCTGGGCTTTCTTT. The encoded protein is CASSQQGFWAFF.

This chain joins TRBV12-3 or TRBV12-4 and TRBJ2-2; TRBD2 agrees at 9 bases. The CDR3 consists of 15 residues. Unmatched junction bases numbered 2, after V lost 5 bases and J lost 1 base. CDR3 nucleotide sequence: TGTGCCAGCAGTGTTAGCGGGGGGAACACCGGGGAGCTGTTTTTT. It yields the protein CASSVSGGNTGELFF.

The chain carries TRBV2 and TRBJ1-1; possible D gene TRBD1, 5 bases. V shed 1 base and J shed 4 bases, with 7 bases lying between them. Per the germline V gene, CDR1 is SNHLY and CDR2 is FYNNEI. The CDR3 is 13 residues long. CDR3 sequence (DNA): TGTGCCAGCAGTGAAGGGAGGGGCACTGAAGCTTTCTTT. Amino acids: CASSEGRGTEAFF.

This rearrangement joins TRBV4-2 to TRBJ2-3; D ambiguous. Trimming removed 3 bases at V and 2 bases at J, with 9 bases between. The germline V gene encodes CDR1 LGHNA and CDR2 YNFKEQ. CDR3 length equals 14 residues. In nucleotides, the CDR3 is TGTGCCAGCAGCCATCATTCTGCCACAGATACGCAGTATTTT. Protein: CASSHHSATDTQYF.

This clonotype was recorded once. The V gene is TRBV9, the J gene TRBJ1-5; 10 bases match TRBD1. The CDR3 has 15 residues. Trimming removed 3 bases from V and 4 bases from J; junction bases left unmatched: 4. The germline gives CDR1 SGDLS, CDR2 YYNGEE. Written as DNA, the CDR3 is TGTGCCAGCAGCGCCGGGACAGGGGATAATCAGCCCCAGCATTTT. Amino acids: CASSAGTGDNQPQHF.

This clonotype was recorded only once. The gene calls are TRBV23-1 and TRBJ1-4, with D perhaps TRBD1 (6 bases). TRBV23-1 is classed as an ORF, of uncertain function. This CDR3 region has 19 residues. Between the trimmed V and J ends, which lost 3 bases and 5 bases, there was a span of 25 bases. CDR3 sequence: CASSHKVSQFGGGNEKLFF. CDR3 DNA: TGCGCCAGCAGTCATAAGGTTTCTCAATTTGGGGGCGGCAATGAAAAACTGTTTTTT.

The J gene is TRBJ2-5, the V gene TRBV7-2; TRBD2 matches at 9 bases. The germline V gene encodes CDR1 SGHTA and CDR2 FQGNSA. CDR3 length: 15 residues. V lost 6 bases to trimming and J lost 5 bases; unmatched junction nucleotides: 10. For the CDR3, the DNA is TGTGCCAGCAGTCTGGCGGGGGGGGCCTCGGAGACCCAGTACTTC. Its translation: CASSLAGGASETQYF.

J is TRBJ2-3 and V is TRBV6-5; TRBD2 aligns across 7 bases. The CDR3 contains 14 residues. The germline gives CDR1 MNHEY, CDR2 SVGAGI. Germline trimming cut 7 bases from V and 0 bases from J; bases unmatched to any gene: 4. The DNA of the CDR3 is TGTGCCAGCAAAGCGGGAACTAGCACAGATACGCAGTATTTT. As protein: CASKAGTSTDTQYF.

This clonotype was seen once. This chain connects TRBV7-9 to TRBJ1-2; 9 nucleotides match TRBD1. This CDR3 spans 12 amino acids. J gave up 9 bases and V 3 bases, and 2 bases lay outside the gene matches. CDR1 and CDR2 from the germline V gene are SEHNR and FQNEAQ (reference sequence). Here the CDR3 DNA reads TGTGCCAGCAGCTTGGGGACAGGGCGCTACACCTTC. This gives the protein CASSLGTGRYTF.

CDR3 sequence (DNA): TGTGCCAGCAACTTCCCCCAGGGGCAGAGCTCCTACAATGAGCAGTTCTTC. Translated, it gives CASNFPQGQSSYNEQFF. The chain recombines TRBV7-2 with TRBJ2-1, with D perhaps matching TRBD1 (6 bases). CDR1 and CDR2 from the germline V gene are SGHTA and FQGNSA. The CDR3 covers 17 residues. V was cut by 7 bases and J by 0 bases, with 19 bases left in between.

The chain combines TRBV27 with TRBJ1-2; no clear D. The ends were cut back, 5 bases at V and 11 bases at J, with 15 bases in the middle. The length of the CDR3 is 12 residues. Germline assignment: CDR1 MNHEY and CDR2 SMNVEV (reference sequence). The CDR3 protein is CASSPTEGPYTF. In nucleotides, the CDR3 is TGTGCCAGCAGTCCCACAGAGGGCCCTTACACCTTC.

J is TRBJ2-5 and V is TRBV6-5, with 8 bases matching TRBD1. The CDR3 has 13 residues. The germline V gene encodes CDR1 MNHEY and CDR2 SVGAGI. V was pared by 7 bases and J by 3 bases, with 4 bases of the junction left unmatched. In DNA, the CDR3 is TGTGCCAGCAAGTGGACAGGGAAAGAGACCCAGTACTTC. The encoded protein is CASKWTGKETQYF.

The chain recombines TRBV12-3 or TRBV12-4 with TRBJ1-2; TRBD1 might be the D (6 bases). V dropped 7 bases and J dropped 8 bases, with 23 bases sitting between them. CDR3 length: 15 amino acids. This CDR3 reads CASTGLVQGIRGYTF. CDR3 bases: TGTGCCAGCACCGGTCTCGTTCAGGGGATTAGAGGCTACACCTTC.

This chain connects TRBV19 to TRBJ1-1, with a possible D match to TRBD1 (5 bases). Between the trimmed V and J ends, which lost 3 bases and 3 bases, there was a span of 17 bases. Per germline, CDR1 LNHDA and CDR2 SQIVND (reference sequence). The CDR3 runs 16 residues. CDR3 nucleotide sequence: TGTGCCAGTAGTATTGGGGGAGGACATGCGGACACTGAAGCTTTCTTT. Amino acids: CASSIGGGHADTEAFF.

This clonotype was observed a few times. V usage is TRBV7-2 and J usage is TRBJ1-2; D unclear. The V end was cut by 5 bases, the J end by 8 bases, with 15 bases between. Looked up from germline, CDR1 is SGHTA and CDR2 is FQGNSA. CDR3 length: 13 amino acids. The CDR3 DNA reads as TGTGCCAGCAGCCTCGAGGGCGCAAGCGGCTACACCTTC. It yields the protein CASSLEGASGYTF.

This clonotype has only one observation. In DNA, the CDR3 is TGTGCCAGCAGCCAAGATCTAGCACGGGGGGGCGGTGATACGCAGTATTTT. Translating gives CASSQDLARGGGDTQYF. This chain links TRBV3-1 with TRBJ2-3, with 8 bases that match TRBD2. This CDR3 has 17 residues. With 0 bases clipped from V and 6 bases from J, the junction kept 11 bases outside the gene matches. Germline lookup yields CDR1 LGHDT and CDR2 YNNKEL (reference sequence).

The chain combines TRBV15 with TRBJ2-7; perhaps TRBD2 as D (6 bases). The CDR3 spans 13 residues. Trimming pared 1 base from V and 5 bases from J, leaving 9 bases between. Germline loops: CDR1 LNHNV, CDR2 YYDKDF (reference sequence). The CDR3 sequence: CATSRGTGDEQYF. The CDR3 DNA sequence: TGTGCCACCAGCAGAGGGACGGGGGACGAGCAGTACTTC.

CDR3 coding DNA: TGTGCCAGCAGCGGACAGGGGGACATCACAGATACGCAGTATTTT. Translating it yields CASSGQGDITDTQYF. The chain links TRBV2 to TRBJ2-3; 10 nucleotides align to TRBD1. V shed 6 bases, J shed 2 bases, and the junction held 5 bases outside the gene matches. The CDR3 has 15 amino acids. CDR1 and CDR2 from the germline V gene are SNHLY and FYNNEI. Full variable domain (remainder filled in from reference TRBV2 and TRBJ2-3): EPEVTQTPSHQVTQMGQEVILRCVPISNHLYFYWYRQILGQKVEFLVSFYNNEISEKSEIFDDQFSVERPDGSNFTLKIRSTKLEDSAMYFCASSGQGDITDTQYFGPGTRLTVL.

This chain joins TRBV12-3 or TRBV12-4 and TRBJ2-5, with D perhaps TRBD2 (5 bases). The length of the CDR3 is 12 residues. V shed 6 bases and J shed 5 bases, with 10 bases lying between them. The CDR3 sequence: CASRLRRETQYF. The CDR3 nucleotides read TGTGCCAGCAGATTACGGAGGGAGACCCAGTACTTC.

The chain recombines TRBV20-1 with TRBJ1-5; D might be TRBD1 (5 bases). Trimming took 1 base from V and 4 from J, leaving 14 bases between them. From germline, CDR1 is DFQATT and CDR2 SNEGSKA (reference sequence). The CDR3 runs 15 residues. The CDR3 protein is CSARVGGAENQPQHF. In DNA form, the CDR3 reads TGCAGTGCTAGAGTTGGTGGGGCAGAGAATCAGCCCCAGCATTTT.

J is TRBJ2-1 and V is TRBV30; the match to TRBD2 covers 7 bases. CDR1 and CDR2 (germline): GTSNPN, SVGIG (reference sequence). The CDR3 contains 13 residues. Trimming at V came to 5 bases and at J to 10 bases, leaving 11 bases not matched to a gene. The CDR3 nucleotides are TGTGCCTGGGCGGGAGTTCCGCAGGGCGAGCAGTTCTTC. It yields the protein CAWAGVPQGEQFF.

The chain links TRBV7-9 to TRBJ1-6; no definite D call. The CDR3 runs 13 residues. Germline V lookup: CDR1 SEHNR, CDR2 FQNEAQ (reference sequence). Trimming pared 7 bases from V and 3 bases from J, leaving 7 bases between. CDR3 sequence reads: CASKRDYNSPLHF. As DNA, the CDR3 is TGTGCCAGCAAGAGAGACTATAATTCACCCCTCCACTTT.

This CDR3 is CASSTSLAGGSPLETQYF. The CDR3 DNA follows: TGTGCCAGCAGCACCTCCTTGGCGGGGGGCAGTCCTTTAGAGACCCAGTACTTC. The chain couples TRBV4-2 to TRBJ2-5; 8 bases line up with TRBD2. CDR3 length equals 18 residues. V was clipped by 5 bases and J by 4 bases; unmatched bases: 18. Per the germline V gene, CDR1 is LGHNA and CDR2 is YNFKEQ.